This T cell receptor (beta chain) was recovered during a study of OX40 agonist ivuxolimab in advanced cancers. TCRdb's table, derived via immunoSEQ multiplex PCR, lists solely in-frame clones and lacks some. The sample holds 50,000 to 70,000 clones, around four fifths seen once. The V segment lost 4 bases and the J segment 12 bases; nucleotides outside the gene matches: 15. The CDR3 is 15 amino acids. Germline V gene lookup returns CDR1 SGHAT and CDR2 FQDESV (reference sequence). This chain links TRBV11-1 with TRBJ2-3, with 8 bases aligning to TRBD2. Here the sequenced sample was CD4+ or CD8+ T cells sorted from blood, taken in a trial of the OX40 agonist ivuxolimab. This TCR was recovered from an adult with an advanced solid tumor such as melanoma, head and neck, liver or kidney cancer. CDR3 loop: CASSSRTKGGLVQYF. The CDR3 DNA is TGTGCCAGCAGCTCCCGAACTAAGGGGGGACTAGTTCAGTATTTT. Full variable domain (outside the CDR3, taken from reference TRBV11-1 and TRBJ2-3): EAEVAQSPRYKITEKSQAVAFWCDPISGHATLYWYRQILGQGPELLVQFQDESVVDDSQLPKDRFSAERLKGVDSTLKIQPAELGDSAMYLCASSSRTKGGLVQYFGPGTRLTVL.